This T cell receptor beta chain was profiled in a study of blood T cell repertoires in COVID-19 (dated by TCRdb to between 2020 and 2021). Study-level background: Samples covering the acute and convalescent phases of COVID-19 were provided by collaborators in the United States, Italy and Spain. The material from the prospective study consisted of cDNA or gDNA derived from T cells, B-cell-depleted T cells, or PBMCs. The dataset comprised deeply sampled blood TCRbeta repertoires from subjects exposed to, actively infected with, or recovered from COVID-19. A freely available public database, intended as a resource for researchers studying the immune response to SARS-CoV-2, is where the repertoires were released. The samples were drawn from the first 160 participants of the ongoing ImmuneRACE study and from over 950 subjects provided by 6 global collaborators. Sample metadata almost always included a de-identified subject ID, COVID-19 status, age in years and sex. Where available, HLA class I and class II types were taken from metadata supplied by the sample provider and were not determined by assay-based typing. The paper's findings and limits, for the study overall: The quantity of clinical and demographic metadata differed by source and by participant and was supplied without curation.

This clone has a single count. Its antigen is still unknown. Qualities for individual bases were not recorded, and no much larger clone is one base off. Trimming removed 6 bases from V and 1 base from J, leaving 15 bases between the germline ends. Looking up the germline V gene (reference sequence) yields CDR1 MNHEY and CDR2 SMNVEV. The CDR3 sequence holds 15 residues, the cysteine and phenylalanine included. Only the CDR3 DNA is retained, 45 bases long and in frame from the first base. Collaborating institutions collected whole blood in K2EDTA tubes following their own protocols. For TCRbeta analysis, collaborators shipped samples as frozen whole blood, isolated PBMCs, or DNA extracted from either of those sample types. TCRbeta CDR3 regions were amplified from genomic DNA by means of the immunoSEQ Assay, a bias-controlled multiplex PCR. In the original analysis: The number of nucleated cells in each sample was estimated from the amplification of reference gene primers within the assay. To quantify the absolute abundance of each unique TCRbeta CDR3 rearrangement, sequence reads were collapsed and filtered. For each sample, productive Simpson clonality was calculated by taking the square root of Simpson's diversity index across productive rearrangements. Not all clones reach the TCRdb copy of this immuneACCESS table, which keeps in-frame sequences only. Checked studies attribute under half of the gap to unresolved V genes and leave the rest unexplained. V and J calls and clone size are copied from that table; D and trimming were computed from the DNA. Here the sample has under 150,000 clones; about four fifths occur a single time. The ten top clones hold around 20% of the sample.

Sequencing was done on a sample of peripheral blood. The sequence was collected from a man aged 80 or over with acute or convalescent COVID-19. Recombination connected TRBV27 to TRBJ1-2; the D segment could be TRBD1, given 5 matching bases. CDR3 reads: CASRPYGGGNYGYTF. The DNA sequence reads TGTGCCAGCAGACCGTACGGGGGTGGTAACTATGGCTACACCTTC.